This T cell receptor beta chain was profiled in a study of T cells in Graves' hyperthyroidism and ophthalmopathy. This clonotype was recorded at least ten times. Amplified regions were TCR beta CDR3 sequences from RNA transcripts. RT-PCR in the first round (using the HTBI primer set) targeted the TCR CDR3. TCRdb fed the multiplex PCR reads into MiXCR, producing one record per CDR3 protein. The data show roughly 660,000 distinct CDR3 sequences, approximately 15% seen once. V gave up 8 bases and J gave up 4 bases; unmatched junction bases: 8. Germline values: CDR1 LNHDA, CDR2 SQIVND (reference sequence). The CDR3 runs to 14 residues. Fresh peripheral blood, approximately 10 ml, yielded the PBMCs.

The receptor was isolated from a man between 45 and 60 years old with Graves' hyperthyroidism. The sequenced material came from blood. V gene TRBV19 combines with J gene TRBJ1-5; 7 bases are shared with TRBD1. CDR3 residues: CASGQTGKNQPQHF. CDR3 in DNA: TGTGCCAGTGGACAGACAGGGAAGAATCAGCCCCAGCATTTT.